Listed here are 27 T cell receptor beta chains from one sample, sequenced in a study of monozygotic twins with inflammatory bowel disease. TCRdb re-analyzed the 5' RACE reads; it lists each CDR3 protein once, without DNA. The table gives some 210,000 distinct CDR3 sequences; the top ten clones make up roughly 1.5% of it. The sequenced material came from blood. The receptors originated from a human donor with ulcerative colitis or Crohn's disease, or a healthy co-twin of an affected twin (not recorded which).

The V gene is TRBV5-1, the J gene TRBJ1-2; the D gene TCRdb calls, TRBD1, cannot be checked with no DNA. Germline V CDR1 and CDR2: SGHRS, YFSETQ. CDR3 length equals 14 residues. The CDR3 region is CASSLDSGDVGYTF. Combining the CDR3 with reference TRBV5-1 and TRBJ1-2 gives the whole variable domain KAGVTQTPRYLIKTRGQQVTLSCSPISGHRSVSWYQQTPGQGLQFLFEYFSETQRNKGNFPGRFSGRQFSNSRSEMNVSTLELGDSALYLCASSLDSGDVGYTFGSGTRLTVV.

The chain joins TRBV5-5 to TRBJ2-1. Germline lookup yields CDR1 SGHKS and CDR2 YYEKEE (reference sequence). The CDR3 is 16 residues long. CDR3 residues: CASSSSGPISYNEQFF.

V is TRBV12-3 or TRBV12-4 and J is TRBJ1-5; TCRdb picks TRBD1, but there is no DNA to check that call. CDR3 size: 13 residues. The CDR3 is CASSLQGFQPQHF.

The chain links TRBV4-2 to TRBJ2-1; TCRdb names TRBD2, which stays unverified in the absence of DNA. There are 15 residues in the CDR3. Germline V CDR1 and CDR2: LGHNA, YNFKEQ. The CDR3 is CASSPVVSGVIEQFF.

The chain couples TRBV3-1 to TRBJ2-1. Germline values: CDR1 LGHDT, CDR2 YNNKEL (reference sequence). The CDR3 loop spans 13 amino acids. The CDR3 sequence is CASSQWADNEQFF.

The CDR3 loop is CAISEAGQGFNQPQHF. V gene TRBV10-3 combines with J gene TRBJ1-5; the TCRdb D gene call, TRBD1, has no DNA to confirm it. Per the germline V gene, CDR1 is ENHRY and CDR2 is SYGVKD. The CDR3 is 16 amino acids.

The V gene is TRBV27, the J gene TRBJ2-3. The CDR3 is 12 amino acids. Germline CDR1 reads MNHEY; CDR2 reads SMNVEV (reference sequence). CDR3 sequence reads: CASSDRTDTQYF.

The chain carries TRBV5-1 and TRBJ2-5. CDR1 SGHRS and CDR2 YFSETQ come from the germline V gene. CDR3 length: 13 residues. The CDR3 loop reads CASSLENQETQYF.

This chain uses TRBV3-1 with TRBJ2-1; the TCRdb call, TRBD2, lacks DNA for checking. The CDR3 runs 15 residues. Germline lookup yields CDR1 LGHDT and CDR2 YNNKEL (reference sequence). The CDR3 region is CASSPRPLADNEQFF.

The genes are TRBV16 and TRBJ1-1; TCRdb lists TRBD1, though no DNA is available to test this call. The CDR3 has 17 residues. Germline lookup yields CDR1 KGHSY and CDR2 FQNENV. The CDR3 loop is CASSPLGHIRAGTEAFF.

The chain couples TRBV3-1 to TRBJ2-7; TCRdb's D call of TRBD2 is untestable without DNA. This CDR3 region has 17 residues. Looked up from germline, CDR1 is LGHDT and CDR2 is YNNKEL (reference sequence). The CDR3 here is CASSPGPRGGPAYEQYF.

The genes are TRBV14 and TRBJ1-4. This CDR3 is 13 amino acids long. The germline V gene has CDR1 SGHDN and CDR2 FVKESK. CDR3 loop: CASSRVSRQKLFF.

The chain has TRBV5-1 and TRBJ2-1. The CDR3 has 14 residues. Germline V CDR1 and CDR2: SGHRS, YFSETQ. CDR3 protein: CASRFQGTYNEQFF.

The chain recombines TRBV5-1 with TRBJ1-1; TCRdb picks TRBD1, but there is no DNA to check that call. The CDR3 contains 17 residues. Germline CDR1 reads SGHRS; CDR2 reads YFSETQ. This CDR3 is CASSLRQGAIVRTEAFF.

This chain uses TRBV19 with TRBJ2-3; TCRdb reports TRBD1, a call that lacks DNA to check it against. The CDR3 covers 17 residues. CDR1 and CDR2 from the germline V gene are LNHDA and SQIVND (reference sequence). CDR3 sequence: CASSIGSTAGDTDTQYF.

The chain joins TRBV18 to TRBJ2-6. This CDR3 region has 14 residues. The germline CDR1 and CDR2 sequences are KGHSH and LQKENI. The CDR3 region is CASSPELGANVLTF.

The chain joins TRBV5-1 to TRBJ1-1; TCRdb lists TRBD1, though no DNA is available to test this call. CDR3 length: 18 residues. From germline, CDR1 is SGHRS and CDR2 YFSETQ. CDR3 protein: CASSSQPRTGGTNTEAFF.

V and J are TRBV5-1 and TRBJ2-7. CDR1 and CDR2 from the germline V gene are SGHRS and YFSETQ. The CDR3 is 14 residues long. CDR3 protein: CASSPSLGTYEQYF.

V and J are TRBV2 and TRBJ2-3; checking the TCRdb D call of TRBD1 is not possible without DNA. Looked up from germline, CDR1 is SNHLY and CDR2 is FYNNEI. The CDR3 has 18 residues. CDR3 amino acids: CASRAWELGTSSTDTQYF.

This chain links TRBV7-2 with TRBJ1-5; without DNA, the TCRdb call of TRBD1 cannot be checked. Per the germline V gene, CDR1 is SGHTA and CDR2 is FQGNSA. The length of the CDR3 is 17 residues. The CDR3 sequence is CASSLELGGRGNQPQHF.

The rearrangement uses TRBV20-1 and TRBJ2-5. Germline V lookup: CDR1 DFQATT, CDR2 SNEGSKA (reference sequence). There are 11 residues in the CDR3. CDR3 sequence reads: CSARVWETQYF.

The chain has TRBV7-2 and TRBJ1-4. The CDR3 loop spans 16 amino acids. The germline CDR1 and CDR2 sequences are SGHTA and FQGNSA. CDR3 protein: CASSSKFERQYEKLFF.

The chain couples TRBV5-6 to TRBJ1-2. This CDR3 region has 11 residues. Germline CDR1 is SGHDT and CDR2 is YYEEEE. The chain's CDR3 is CASSLVQGYTF. The variable domain in full, with the rest retrieved from reference TRBV5-6 and TRBJ1-2, is DAGVTQSPTHLIKTRGQQVTLRCSPKSGHDTVSWYQQALGQGPQFIFQYYEEEERQRGNFPDRFSGHQFPNYSSELNVNALLLGDSALYLCASSLVQGYTFGSGTRLTVV.

V and J are TRBV7-6 and TRBJ2-2; there is no DNA to check the TCRdb D call of TRBD2. The CDR3 sequence is 18 residues long. Germline assignment: CDR1 SGHVS and CDR2 FNYEAQ. This CDR3 reads CASSLARRSGGAFGELFF.

The CDR3 reads CASNLGGKSGGLTDTQYF. The chain recombines TRBV5-1 with TRBJ2-3; the D call from TCRdb, TRBD2, cannot be confirmed without DNA. The CDR3 covers 18 residues. Germline values: CDR1 SGHRS, CDR2 YFSETQ. The full variable domain, in which reference TRBV5-1 and TRBJ2-3 provide the parts outside the CDR3, is KAGVTQTPRYLIKTRGQQVTLSCSPISGHRSVSWYQQTPGQGLQFLFEYFSETQRNKGNFPGRFSGRQFSNSRSEMNVSTLELGDSALYLCASNLGGKSGGLTDTQYFGPGTRLTVL.

The J gene is TRBJ2-1, the V gene TRBV18; there is no DNA to check the TCRdb D call of TRBD2. This CDR3 spans 14 amino acids. Germline loops: CDR1 KGHSH, CDR2 LQKENI. CDR3 residues: CASSPRPEAGEQFF.

This chain uses TRBV9 with TRBJ2-1. The CDR3 is 14 residues long. Germline values: CDR1 SGDLS, CDR2 YYNGEE. CDR3 sequence reads: CASSVPNSYNEQFF.